This T cell receptor (beta chain) was profiled in a study of cytomegalovirus exposure and HLA in healthy donors. V was pared by 5 bases and J by 4 bases, with 13 bases between. The CDR3 is 14 residues long. Primers included in the PCR were 60 Vbeta and 13 Jbeta primers. TCRdb's copy holds only in-frame clones and misses some; the assay was immunoSEQ multiplex PCR. The table shows about 150,000 clones, with roughly four fifths occurring only once. What was sequenced was PBMCs. The clonotype was recovered from a man aged 18-30 years in good health and CMV-seronegative. The chain uses TRBV5-7 and TRBJ1-3; possibly TRBD1 for D (5 bases). TRBV5-7 is an ORF for which the function is uncertain. The CDR3 region has the DNA TGTGCCAGCAGGGCGGACACTGGAGGAAACACCATATATTTT. Translation gives CASRADTGGNTIYF.